The clone carrying this T cell receptor (beta chain) has just a few counts. The junction and the germline gene differ at one end; a read error may be behind it. The data were taken from a study of CD8 T cells in Susac syndrome. A quantity of roughly 0.5 to 1 ug RNA underwent reverse transcription using random hexamers. In TCRdb, the immunoSEQ multiplex PCR reads were re-called with MiXCR into one record per CDR3 protein. This sample carries about 430,000 distinct CDR3 sequences, roughly 85% of them seen once, and the ten largest clones take 0.12%. The CDR3 length is 15 residues. Germline loops: CDR1 SEHNR, CDR2 FQNEAQ (reference sequence).

Material for sequencing was CD8+ T cells from PBMCs. The chain carries TRBV7-9 and TRBJ2-6, with D tentatively TRBD2 (6 bases). The TCR sequence derives from a human donor with multiple sclerosis. CDR3 in DNA: TGTGCTAGCAGCTCTTCTAGCGCTGGGGCCAACGTCCTGACTTTC. This encodes CASSSSSAGANVLTF.